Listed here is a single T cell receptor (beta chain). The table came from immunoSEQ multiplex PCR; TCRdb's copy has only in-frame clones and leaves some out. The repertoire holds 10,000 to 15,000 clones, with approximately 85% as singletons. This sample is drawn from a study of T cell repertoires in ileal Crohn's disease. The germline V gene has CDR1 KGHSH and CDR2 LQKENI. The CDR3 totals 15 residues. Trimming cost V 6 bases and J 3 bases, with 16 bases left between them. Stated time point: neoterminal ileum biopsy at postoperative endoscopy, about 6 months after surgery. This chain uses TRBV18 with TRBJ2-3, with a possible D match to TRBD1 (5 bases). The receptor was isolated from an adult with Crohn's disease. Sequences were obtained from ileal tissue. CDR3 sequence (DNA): TGTGCCAGCTCTCGAGGAGACAGATCAACAGATACGCAGTATTTT. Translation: CASSRGDRSTDTQYF.